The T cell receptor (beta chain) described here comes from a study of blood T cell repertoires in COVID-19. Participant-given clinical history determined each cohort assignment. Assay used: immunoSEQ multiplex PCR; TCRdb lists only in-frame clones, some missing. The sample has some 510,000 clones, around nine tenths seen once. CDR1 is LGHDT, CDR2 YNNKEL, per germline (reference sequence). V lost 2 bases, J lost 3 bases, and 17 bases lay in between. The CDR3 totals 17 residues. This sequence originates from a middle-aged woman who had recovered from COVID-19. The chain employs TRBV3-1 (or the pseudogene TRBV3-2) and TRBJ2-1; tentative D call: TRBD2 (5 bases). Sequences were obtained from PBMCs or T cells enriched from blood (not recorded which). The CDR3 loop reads CASSQPSKAALYNEQFF. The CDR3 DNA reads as TGTGCCAGCAGCCAACCTTCAAAAGCGGCTCTCTACAATGAGCAGTTCTTC.